Below are 18 T cell receptor beta chains sequenced from a single sample in a study of beta chain features in type 1 diabetes. Expressed TCRB transcripts were sequenced after all isolated RNA was converted to cDNA. Clones were read by immunoSEQ multiplex PCR, and TCRdb kept only the in-frame ones, dropping some. The sample shows about 180,000 clones, approximately 8.4% of them seen only once. Study-wide results and caveats: Patients with Type 1 diabetes showed moderately but significantly shorter TCRB CDR3s in all four CD4+ subsets.

No antigen has been identified for these receptors. Material: central memory CD4+ T cells from blood. These TCRs come from a man younger than 35 with type 1 diabetes.

This clone was seen a handful of times. This sequence joins TRBV30 and TRBJ1-5, with D possibly being TRBD1 (5 bases). There are 13 residues in the CDR3. V gave up 0 bases and J gave up 3 bases, with 6 bases separating them. Looked up from germline, CDR1 is GTSNPN and CDR2 is SVGIG (reference sequence). The CDR3 DNA reads TGTGCCTGGAGTGTGGACAACAATCAGCCCCAGCATTTT. Translated, it gives CAWSVDNNQPQHF.

V and J are TRBV11-2 and TRBJ2-5; 7 bases are a match to TRBD2. Germline V gene data show CDR1 as SGHAT and CDR2 as FQNNGV. Trimming at V came to 3 bases and at J to 2 bases, leaving 3 bases not matched to a gene. This CDR3 spans 14 amino acids. The CDR3 DNA follows: TGTGCCAGCAGCTTTCAGGGAGGGCAAGAGACCCAGTACTTC. Amino acids: CASSFQGGQETQYF.

This clone was counted between two and nine times. This chain uses TRBV30 with TRBJ1-2; D is ambiguous. The CDR3 is 14 amino acids. Trimming removed 5 bases from V and 2 bases from J, with 15 bases in between. Germline assignment: CDR1 GTSNPN and CDR2 SVGIG (reference sequence). The CDR3 loop is CAWDEGGVNYGYTF. The CDR3 region has the DNA TGTGCCTGGGACGAGGGTGGGGTCAACTATGGCTACACCTTC.

This clone was seen at least ten times. The chain links TRBV14 to TRBJ1-4; D remains unclear. CDR3 length equals 13 residues. CDR1 and CDR2 from the germline V gene are SGHDN and FVKESK. Trimming shortened V by 1 base and J by 8 bases, and 8 bases separated the two germline ends. DNA for the CDR3: TGTGCCAGCAGCCAAGTCTTCGCGGAAAAACTGTTTTTT. Amino acids: CASSQVFAEKLFF.

Only a few counts were recorded for this clone. The chain joins TRBV7-2 to TRBJ2-1; 12 nucleotides line up with TRBD1. Germline assignment: CDR1 SGHTA and CDR2 FQGNSA. Trimming took 5 bases from V and 6 from J; bases not matched to a gene: 5. The CDR3 runs 15 residues. Here the CDR3 reads CASSPGQGAFNEQFF. Written as DNA, the CDR3 is TGTGCCAGCAGCCCGGGACAGGGGGCTTTCAATGAGCAGTTCTTC.

This clone was counted only a few times. The gene calls are TRBV2 and TRBJ2-4; D is possibly TRBD2 (5 bases). Germline V gene lookup returns CDR1 SNHLY and CDR2 FYNNEI. The CDR3 runs to 14 residues. Trimming removed 4 bases from V and 9 bases from J, with 16 bases in between. Here the CDR3 DNA reads TGTGCCAGCAGTGCTGAGCGGCCAGATACCATTCAGTACTTC. Amino acid sequence: CASSAERPDTIQYF.

This clone came up a few times. V is TRBV5-1 and J is TRBJ2-2; the D is unclear. Looked up from germline, CDR1 is SGHRS and CDR2 is YFSETQ. The CDR3 contains 15 residues. V was pared by 0 bases and J by 2 bases, with 8 bases between. This CDR3 is CASSLDNPNTGELFF. The CDR3 DNA reads as TGCGCCAGCAGCTTGGACAATCCTAACACCGGGGAGCTGTTTTTT.

The V gene is TRBV5-4, the J gene TRBJ1-1; D uncertain. Trimming took off 0 bases at V and 8 bases at J, with 14 bases between the two ends. The CDR3 totals 14 residues. Germline lookup yields CDR1 SGHNT and CDR2 YYREEE (reference sequence). CDR3 DNA sequence: TGTGCCAGCAGCTTGGAGCAGGCCCGACGGGAAGCTTTCTTT. Its protein is CASSLEQARREAFF.

This clone was counted only a few times. This CDR3 is also generated by other DNA sequences in the sample. The chain has TRBV5-1 and TRBJ2-7; 9 bases agree with TRBD1. J was trimmed by 6 bases and V by 0 bases; bases with no gene match: 1. Per the germline V gene, CDR1 is SGHRS and CDR2 is YFSETQ. The CDR3 has 13 residues. The CDR3 DNA sequence: TGCGCCAGCAGCTTGGGACAGGGGGGCGAGCAGTACTTC. This encodes CASSLGQGGEQYF.

This clone appeared a few times. The chain carries TRBV28 and TRBJ2-1; 13 bases line up with TRBD2. The CDR3 loop spans 18 amino acids. J gave up 3 bases and V 5 bases, and 10 bases lay outside the gene matches. Germline V gene lookup returns CDR1 MDHEN and CDR2 SYDVKM. The CDR3 reads CASSPAGLAGSIYNEQFF. The DNA for the CDR3 is TGTGCCAGCAGTCCCGCGGGACTAGCGGGATCAATCTACAATGAGCAGTTCTTC.

This clone was counted only a few times. The V and J genes are TRBV28 and TRBJ2-3; no definite D call. Germline-derived CDR1 and CDR2 are MDHEN and SYDVKM. V was pared by 1 base and J by 3 bases, with 5 bases between. The CDR3 runs to 13 residues. Here the CDR3 DNA reads TGTGCCAGCAGTTTATCCACAACAGATACGCAGTATTTT. Translated: CASSLSTTDTQYF.

The chain combines TRBV7-9 with TRBJ2-1; 7 nucleotides agree with TRBD1. CDR1 and CDR2 from the germline V gene are SEHNR and FQNEAQ (reference sequence). V shed 4 bases and J 5 bases; nucleotides not matched to a gene: 5. CDR3 length equals 14 residues. The CDR3 region is CASSSRQGNNEQFF. The CDR3 nucleotides read TGTGCCAGCAGCTCCCGACAGGGAAACAATGAGCAGTTCTTC.

The chain is built from TRBV7-2 and TRBJ2-1, with D possibly being TRBD2 (6 bases). Per germline, CDR1 SGHTA and CDR2 FQGNSA. The CDR3 is 13 residues long. V was shortened by 5 bases and J by 4 bases, with 9 bases between the two germline ends. In DNA form, the CDR3 reads TGTGCCAGCAGCCTGGGACTTTACAATGAGCAGTTCTTC. Encoded protein: CASSLGLYNEQFF.

The chain uses TRBV15 and TRBJ2-7; a weak D match, TRBD1 (6 bases). The CDR3 covers 12 residues. Trimming removed 5 bases from V and 6 bases from J, with 11 bases in between. Germline CDR1 and CDR2: LNHNV and YYDKDF (reference sequence). CDR3 DNA sequence: TGTGCCACCAGCGCCCGGGACACCGAGCAGTACTTC. Protein: CATSARDTEQYF.

This clone was observed a few times. The rearrangement links TRBV6-4 to TRBJ2-1; D possibly corresponds to TRBD1 (5 bases). The CDR3 consists of 13 residues. Trimming removed 5 bases from V and 7 bases from J, with 12 bases in between. Germline CDR1 is MRHNA and CDR2 is SNTAGT. The CDR3 sequence is CASSQTQGNEQFF. CDR3 nucleotide sequence: TGTGCCAGCAGTCAAACTCAGGGAAATGAGCAGTTCTTC.

This chain links TRBV7-2 with TRBJ2-3; D might be TRBD2 (6 bases). The CDR3 is made up of 16 amino acids. Germline lookup yields CDR1 SGHTA and CDR2 FQGNSA. V gave up 0 bases and J gave up 0 bases, with 10 bases separating them. CDR3 sequence reads: CASSLALGRSTDTQYF. The CDR3 DNA follows: TGTGCCAGCAGCTTAGCGCTGGGGAGGAGCACAGATACGCAGTATTTT.

This clone was counted a few times. The rearrangement links TRBV19 to TRBJ2-7; the D gene is possibly TRBD1 (6 bases). The CDR3 has 15 residues. The germline V and J ends were trimmed by 5 bases and 1 base, with 15 bases remaining between them. The germline gives CDR1 LNHDA, CDR2 SQIVND (reference sequence). The CDR3 loop is CASSSRSRGSYEQYF. CDR3 coding DNA: TGTGCCAGTAGTTCACGTTCCAGGGGATCCTACGAGCAGTACTTC.

CDR3 nucleotides: TGTGCCAGCCTCAGGGATAAAGTGGTTACTGAAGCTTTCTTT. This codes for CASLRDKVVTEAFF. V and J are TRBV21-1 and TRBJ1-1; no DNA check was done on the table's D call, TRBD1. TRBV21-1 is deemed a pseudogene. This CDR3 comprises 14 residues.